The 5 T cell receptor beta chains in this list originate from one sample, sequenced in a study of blood T cells in healthy people across ages. The authors ran a second PCR of 7 to 11 cycles using a sample-barcoded 5' primer and a J-beta primer mix. TCRdb re-called the 5' RACE reads through MiXCR, storing one row per CDR3 protein. The data contain some 690,000 distinct CDR3 sequences, approximately 21% of them singletons. The material sequenced was blood. The receptors come from a man aged 65 to 79 in good health.

This clonotype was found a few times. The chain carries TRBV20-1 and TRBJ1-5; D gene unclear. V gave up 3 bases and J gave up 0 bases, with 6 bases separating them. The germline V gene has CDR1 DFQATT and CDR2 SNEGSKA (reference sequence). This CDR3 region has 13 residues. The CDR3 here is CSASPYSNQPQHF. The CDR3 DNA reads TGCAGTGCTAGCCCGTATAGCAATCAGCCCCAGCATTTT.

This clonotype was counted a few times. The chain couples TRBV3-1 to TRBJ2-4, with D possibly being TRBD1 (6 bases). Trimming pared 1 base from V and 0 bases from J, leaving 7 bases between. The CDR3 has 15 residues. Germline values: CDR1 LGHDT, CDR2 YNNKEL (reference sequence). CDR3 nucleotides: TGTGCCAGCAGCCAAGGGACAGTAGCCAAAAACATTCAGTACTTC. Protein: CASSQGTVAKNIQYF.

This clonotype was picked up many times. The J gene is TRBJ2-4, the V gene TRBV12-3 or TRBV12-4, with D possibly being TRBD2 (6 bases). V lost 5 bases and J lost 3, with 23 bases in between. The CDR3 is 18 residues long. The CDR3 DNA follows: TGTGCCAGCAGTCTCGAGGAGGGCGCAACGCAAAGCAAAAACATTCAGTACTTC. Its translation is CASSLEEGATQSKNIQYF.

The genes are TRBV2 and TRBJ1-2; perhaps TRBD1 as D (5 bases). CDR3 length equals 14 residues. Germline V lookup: CDR1 SNHLY, CDR2 FYNNEI. Trimming stripped 4 bases from V and 8 bases from J, with 17 bases between. CDR3: CASSVEGPLRGYTF. The CDR3 DNA reads as TGTGCCAGCAGTGTAGAGGGGCCCCTTCGGGGCTACACCTTC. The whole variable domain, filled in from reference TRBV2 and TRBJ1-2, reads EPEVTQTPSHQVTQMGQEVILRCVPISNHLYFYWYRQILGQKVEFLVSFYNNEISEKSEIFDDQFSVERPDGSNFTLKIRSTKLEDSAMYFCASSVEGPLRGYTFGSGTRLTVV.

This clonotype came up a few times. This chain joins TRBV6-7 and TRBJ2-7; a weak D match, TRBD1 (6 bases). TRBV6-7 is given ORF status, its function remaining uncertain. The CDR3 covers 17 residues. V lost 5 bases to trimming and J lost 1 base, with 21 bases between them. CDR3 in DNA: TGTGCCAGCAGTGACCAGGACAGTCCTACGTTTTCCTACGAGCAGTACTTC. Translated, it gives CASSDQDSPTFSYEQYF.